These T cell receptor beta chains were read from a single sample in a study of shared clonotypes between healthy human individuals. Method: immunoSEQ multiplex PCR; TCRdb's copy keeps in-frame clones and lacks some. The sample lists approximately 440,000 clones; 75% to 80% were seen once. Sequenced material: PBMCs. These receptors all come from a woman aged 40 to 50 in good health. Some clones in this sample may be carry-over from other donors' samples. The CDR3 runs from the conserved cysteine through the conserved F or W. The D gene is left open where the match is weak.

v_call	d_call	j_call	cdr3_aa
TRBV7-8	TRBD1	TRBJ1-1	CASSIGTANTEAFF
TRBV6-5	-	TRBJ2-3	CASSYYQDGRRDTQYF
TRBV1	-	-	CTSSHKLITAHYEQYF
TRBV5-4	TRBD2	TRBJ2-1	CASSSPTSGRSYNEQFF
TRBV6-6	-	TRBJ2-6	CASSLQGSGANVLTF
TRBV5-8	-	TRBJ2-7	CASSLMTGPTYEQYF
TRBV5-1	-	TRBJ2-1	CASSLVGGFDGNEQFF
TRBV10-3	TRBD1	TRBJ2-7	CAIRTTGGGEQYF
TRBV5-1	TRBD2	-	CASSLGGAGAHEQYF
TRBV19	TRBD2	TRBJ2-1	CASGTSGRAGYNEQFF
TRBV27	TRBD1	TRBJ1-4	CASRPSRDRDREKLFF
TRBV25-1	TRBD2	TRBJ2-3	CASTKAGLASDTQYF
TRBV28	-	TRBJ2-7	CASSPPRKGTEQYF
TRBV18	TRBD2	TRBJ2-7	CASSPVLAQDFIYEQYF
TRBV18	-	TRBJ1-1	CASSPQGSLNTEAFF
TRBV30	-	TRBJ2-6	CVGGRSGANVLTF
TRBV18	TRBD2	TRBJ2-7	CASSATSGSSYEQYF
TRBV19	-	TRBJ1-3	CASCDRRTGNTIYF
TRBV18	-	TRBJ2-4	CASSNSGLAKNIQYF
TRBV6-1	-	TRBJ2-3	CASIPTDGRADTQYF
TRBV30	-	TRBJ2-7	CAWSRPGEQYF
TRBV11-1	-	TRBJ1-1	CASSLEGVTTEAFF
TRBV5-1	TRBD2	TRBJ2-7	CASSLGRSGSSYEQYF